This passage covers 9 T cell receptor beta chains from one sample sequenced in a study of T-cell reconstitution after alpha-beta-depleted transplantation in children. The TCRbeta library was prepared with unique molecular identifiers. TCRdb processed the PCR reads anew with MiXCR; each CDR3 protein has one entry. Here the sample spans around 530,000 distinct CDR3 sequences, approximately 32% being singletons. The material sequenced was PBMCs from the stem cell graft donor, taken from the stem cell graft. The receptors shown here come from a human donor who donated a stem cell graft to a child with aplastic anemia.

This chain connects TRBV27 to TRBJ2-7; 7 nucleotides match TRBD1. The ends lost 6 bases at V and 0 bases at J; junction bases unmatched: 26. Looked up from germline, CDR1 is MNHEY and CDR2 is SMNVEV (reference sequence). This CDR3 spans 21 amino acids. This chain's CDR3 is CASSQLTTGSYIGPHSYEQYF. As DNA, the CDR3 is TGTGCCAGCAGCCAACTAACGACAGGGTCTTACATAGGGCCGCACTCCTACGAGCAGTACTTC.

Only a few counts were recorded for this clonotype. The chain couples TRBV12-3 or TRBV12-4 to TRBJ2-1; 11 bases are a match to TRBD2. CDR3 length equals 19 residues. Unmatched junction bases numbered 13, after V lost 5 bases and J lost 1 base. This chain's CDR3 is CASSPPLAGGIFSYNEQFF. The CDR3 region has the DNA TGTGCCAGCAGTCCCCCTCTAGCGGGAGGTATATTTTCCTACAATGAGCAGTTCTTC.

The rearrangement joins TRBV5-6 to TRBJ2-1; 11 bases agree with TRBD2. Germline trimming cut 0 bases from V and 0 bases from J; bases unmatched to any gene: 5. Germline CDR1 reads SGHDT; CDR2 reads YYEEEE. The CDR3 has 18 residues. As DNA, the CDR3 is TGTGCCAGCAGCTTGGGACTAGCGGGGAAGAGCTCCTACAATGAGCAGTTCTTC. Translated, it gives CASSLGLAGKSSYNEQFF.

The chain uses TRBV7-9 and TRBJ2-2, with 7 bases aligning to TRBD1. Per the germline V gene, CDR1 is SEHNR and CDR2 is FQNEAQ (reference sequence). The CDR3 has 16 residues. V shed 4 bases, J shed 5 bases, and the junction held 10 bases outside the gene matches. Here the CDR3 DNA reads TGTGCCAGCAGCTGGACCGGGACAGTGATGACCGGGGAGCTGTTTTTT. Residues: CASSWTGTVMTGELFF.

The chain links TRBV9 to TRBJ2-3; TRBD1 might be the D (6 bases). Germline-derived CDR1 and CDR2 are SGDLS and YYNGEE. The CDR3 has 14 residues. V was clipped by 3 bases and J by 6 bases, with 14 bases between them. The CDR3 sequence is CASSALSGVDTQYF. As DNA, the CDR3 is TGTGCCAGCAGCGCCCTCTCAGGGGTGGATACGCAGTATTTT.

The chain recombines TRBV5-1 with TRBJ1-2; 7 bases line up with TRBD1. CDR3 length: 15 residues. From germline, CDR1 is SGHRS and CDR2 YFSETQ. V was clipped by 3 bases and J by 4 bases; unmatched bases: 9. The chain's CDR3 is CASSSGQEPVYGYTF. The CDR3 region has the DNA TGCGCCAGCAGCTCCGGACAGGAACCGGTCTATGGCTACACCTTC.

V usage is TRBV6-1 and J usage is TRBJ1-4; 7 nucleotides agree with TRBD1. Germline V gene sequence: CDR1 MNHNS, CDR2 SASEGT. J lost 5 bases, V lost 6 bases, and 12 bases had no gene match. The CDR3 consists of 16 residues. Here the CDR3 DNA reads TGTGCCAGCAGCCTAGGGACAGCCAGCGACAATGAAAAACTGTTTTTT. This codes for CASSLGTASDNEKLFF.

J is TRBJ2-7 and V is TRBV29-1, with 7 bases that match TRBD2. CDR3 length equals 13 residues. Germline V gene data show CDR1 as SQVTM and CDR2 as ANQGSEA. J was trimmed by 3 bases and V by 5 bases; bases with no gene match: 7. The CDR3 DNA reads as TGCAGCGTTTTGGAGCGGGGAAGCTACGAGCAGTACTTC. This translates into CSVLERGSYEQYF.

The chain has TRBV12-3 or TRBV12-4 and TRBJ2-2, with 9 bases identical to TRBD1. The CDR3 has 15 residues. Trimming removed 7 bases from V and 4 bases from J; junction bases left unmatched: 7. Here the CDR3 reads CASITGTGTTGELFF. The CDR3 region has the DNA TGTGCCAGCATTACCGGGACAGGGACCACCGGGGAGCTGTTTTTT.